These 3 T cell receptor beta chains came from one sample sequenced in a study of blood T cell repertoires in COVID-19. Using immunoSEQ multiplex PCR, the repertoire was profiled, and TCRdb retains in-frame clones only, with some absent. The sample lists 300,000 to 400,000 clones, more than 75% seen once, with 0.95% to 1% in the top ten. The sample was PBMCs or T cells enriched from blood (not recorded which). All receptors come from a woman in her thirties with acute COVID-19.

The chain carries TRBV12-5 and TRBJ1-5; D possibly corresponds to TRBD1 (5 bases). The CDR3 contains 21 residues. Germline V CDR1 and CDR2: LGHNT, FRNRAP. V was shortened by 2 bases and J by 3 bases, with 29 bases between the two germline ends. Here the CDR3 DNA reads TGTGCTAGTGGTTTGTACCCCGCGTTAGGGGCTCCTCCCGCCCCCAATCAGCCCCAGCATTTT. Its translation is CASGLYPALGAPPAPNQPQHF.

This chain links TRBV5-6 with TRBJ1-2; D not certain. The germline V gene has CDR1 SGHDT and CDR2 YYEEEE. The V end lost 1 base, the J end lost 8 bases, and 15 bases lay between the germline ends. The CDR3 runs to 14 residues. Here the CDR3 DNA reads TGTGCCAGCAGCTTGACCGGGATTAGGGCAGGCTACACCTTC. As protein: CASSLTGIRAGYTF.

The rearrangement links TRBV21-1 to TRBJ1-1; the table's D call, TRBD1, has no DNA check behind it. TRBV21-1 is recorded as a pseudogene. CDR3 size: 15 residues. CDR3 DNA sequence: TGTGCCAGCAGCCCCCGGGACAGGACGAACACTGAAGCTTTCTTT. Translated: CASSPRDRTNTEAFF.